Shown below are 15 T cell receptor beta chains from a single sample sequenced in a study of cytomegalovirus exposure and HLA in healthy donors. Clones were read by immunoSEQ multiplex PCR, and TCRdb kept only the in-frame ones, dropping some. This sample has 55,000 to 75,000 clones, with about 90% found just once. Sequenced: PBMCs. These receptors all stem from a young man in good health and CMV-seronegative.

The chain links TRBV28 to TRBJ2-2; 7 bases fit TRBD1. Germline V lookup: CDR1 MDHEN, CDR2 SYDVKM. There are 15 residues in the CDR3. Trimming removed 7 bases from V and 0 bases from J; junction bases left unmatched: 5. The CDR3 reads CASTKTGTNTGELFF. CDR3 bases: TGTGCCAGCACTAAGACAGGGACGAACACCGGGGAGCTGTTTTTT.

The V call is TRBV28, the J call TRBJ2-7; 7 nucleotides line up with TRBD1. The trim removed 5 bases at V and 2 bases at J, leaving 3 bases unmatched. Germline CDR1 reads MDHEN; CDR2 reads SYDVKM. The CDR3 contains 13 residues. This CDR3 reads CASSPGQTYEQYF. The CDR3 bases are TGTGCCAGCAGTCCGGGACAGACCTACGAGCAGTACTTC.

J is TRBJ2-7 and V is TRBV28; D is unresolved. This CDR3 contains 11 residues. CDR1 is MDHEN, CDR2 SYDVKM, per germline. V shed 5 bases and J shed 4 bases, with 6 bases lying between them. CDR3 DNA: TGTGCCAGCAGTCGGAGTTACGAGCAGTACTTC. Translation gives CASSRSYEQYF. Based on the CDR3 plus reference TRBV28 and TRBJ2-7, the full variable domain is DVKVTQSSRYLVKRTGEKVFLECVQDMDHENMFWYRQDPGLGLRLIYFSYDVKMKEKGDIPEGYSVSREKKERFSLILESASTNQTSMYLCASSRSYEQYFGPGTRLTVT.

The rearrangement joins TRBV29-1 to TRBJ2-5; D possibly corresponds to TRBD2 (5 bases). V was cut by 7 bases and J by 5 bases, with 14 bases left in between. The CDR3 has 12 amino acids. Germline loops: CDR1 SQVTM, CDR2 ANQGSEA. Here the CDR3 reads CSGRMGGETQYF. The CDR3 DNA follows: TGCAGCGGACGAATGGGCGGGGAGACCCAGTACTTC.

CDR3 in DNA: TGTGCCAGCAGTTACTCGAAAAGCTTAGCCAAAAACATTCAGTACTTC. Encoded protein: CASSYSKSLAKNIQYF. The chain couples TRBV6-5 to TRBJ2-4; D gene ambiguous. V gave up 0 bases and J gave up 0 bases, with 9 bases separating them. The CDR3 runs 16 residues. Germline CDR1 reads MNHEY; CDR2 reads SVGAGI.

This chain links TRBV6-5 with TRBJ2-7, with 7 bases aligning to TRBD1. Unmatched junction bases numbered 9, after V lost 5 bases and J lost 2 bases. CDR3 length: 15 residues. The germline V gene encodes CDR1 MNHEY and CDR2 SVGAGI. CDR3 nucleotide sequence: TGTGCCAGCAGTCCCCCAGGACAGGACACCTACGAGCAGTACTTC. Translating it yields CASSPPGQDTYEQYF.

The chain carries TRBV28 and TRBJ2-7; no firm D call. Germline loops: CDR1 MDHEN, CDR2 SYDVKM. Trimming pared 4 bases from V and 4 bases from J, leaving 14 bases between. CDR3 length: 14 residues. The CDR3 nucleotides read TGTGCCAGCAGTTCCCCTGTGCAGGTATACGAGCAGTACTTC. Its protein product is CASSSPVQVYEQYF.

This clone has more than one count but fewer than ten. The rearrangement uses TRBV25-1 and TRBJ2-7, with 9 bases aligning to TRBD1. CDR1 MGHDK and CDR2 SYGVNS come from the germline V gene. Trimming removed 1 base from V and 0 bases from J; junction bases left unmatched: 1. CDR3 length equals 15 residues. Written as DNA, the CDR3 is TGTGCCAGCAGTGAATGGGGACAGGGCTCCTACGAGCAGTACTTC. This gives the protein CASSEWGQGSYEQYF.

The chain combines TRBV6-1 with TRBJ2-6, with 7 nucleotides matching TRBD1. The V and J ends lost 9 bases and 2 bases, in that order; junction bases with no gene match: 4. Germline V CDR1 and CDR2: MNHNS, SASEGT. CDR3 length: 14 amino acids. The CDR3 DNA reads TGTGCCAGTCGAGGGACAGCTGGGGCCAACGTCCTGACTTTC. This sequence encodes CASRGTAGANVLTF.

The chain couples TRBV7-3 to TRBJ2-2; no firm D call. This CDR3 contains 15 residues. V was clipped by 5 bases and J by 1 base, with 11 bases between them. Per germline, CDR1 SGHTA and CDR2 FQGTGA. CDR3 sequence reads: CASSPGGLNTGELFF. The CDR3 DNA follows: TGTGCCAGCAGCCCGGGTGGGTTGAACACCGGGGAGCTGTTTTTT.

This chain links TRBV29-1 with TRBJ2-4; D perhaps matches TRBD2 (6 bases). CDR1 and CDR2 (germline): SQVTM, ANQGSEA. V lost 6 bases and J 5 bases, leaving 11 bases between the germline ends. The CDR3 is made up of 12 amino acids. The CDR3 sequence is CSVWGGQNIQYF. The CDR3 DNA follows: TGCAGCGTATGGGGAGGACAAAACATTCAGTACTTC.

The sample holds one count of this clone. The CDR3 end shows no conserved phenylalanine or tryptophan, and so a read error is likely. The chain is built from TRBV30 and TRBJ2-7; maybe TRBD1 (6 bases). Germline assignment: CDR1 GTSNPN and CDR2 SVGIG (reference sequence). Trimming took 7 bases from V and 3 from J, leaving 16 bases between them. The CDR3 has 13 amino acids. CDR3 amino acids: CASSHRDYYEQYL. In DNA, the CDR3 is TGTGCCTCCTCCCACAGGGATTACTACGAGCAGTACCTC.

The chain carries TRBV13 and TRBJ2-7; possibly TRBD2 for D (5 bases). The CDR3 is made up of 16 amino acids. CDR1 and CDR2 (germline): PRHDT, FYEKMQ (reference sequence). Trimming removed 0 bases from V and 2 bases from J, with 14 bases in between. The CDR3 DNA reads as TGTGCCAGCAGCTTAGGCTCAACTAGTTACGCCTACGAGCAGTACTTC. Translating it yields CASSLGSTSYAYEQYF.

The chain couples TRBV7-2 to TRBJ2-2; D is possibly TRBD2 (6 bases). V was clipped by 2 bases and J by 7 bases, with 14 bases between them. The CDR3 covers 15 residues. Germline CDR1 SGHTA, CDR2 FQGNSA. The CDR3 here is CASSLRGNRGGELFF. In DNA, the CDR3 is TGTGCCAGCAGCTTACGCGGGAACCGGGGCGGGGAGCTGTTTTTT.

This chain links TRBV6-6 with TRBJ2-5; weak D call: TRBD1 (5 bases). V lost 2 bases to trimming and J lost 11 bases, with 12 bases between them. CDR1 is MNHNY, CDR2 SVGAGI, per germline (reference sequence). The CDR3 runs 12 residues. CDR3 loop: CASSYPGQIQYF. Written as DNA, the CDR3 is TGTGCCAGCAGTTACCCCGGACAAATTCAGTACTTC.